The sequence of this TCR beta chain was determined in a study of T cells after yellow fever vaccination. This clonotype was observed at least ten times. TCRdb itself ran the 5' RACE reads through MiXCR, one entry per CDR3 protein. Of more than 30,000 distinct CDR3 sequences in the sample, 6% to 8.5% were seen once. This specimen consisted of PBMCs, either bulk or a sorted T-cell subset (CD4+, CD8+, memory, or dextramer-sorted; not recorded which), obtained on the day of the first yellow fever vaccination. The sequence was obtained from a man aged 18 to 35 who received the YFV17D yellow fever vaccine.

CDR3 sequence (DNA): TGCAGTGCTGGCTCAATCAGGGAAACGGGTCAGCCCCAGCATTTT. Its translation: CSAGSIRETGQPQHF. The gene calls are TRBV20-1 and TRBJ1-5; maybe TRBD1 (5 bases). Deletions cut 5 bases from V and 6 bases from J, with 20 bases between. The CDR3 covers 15 residues. CDR1 is DFQATT and CDR2 is SNEGSKA in the germline V gene (reference sequence).